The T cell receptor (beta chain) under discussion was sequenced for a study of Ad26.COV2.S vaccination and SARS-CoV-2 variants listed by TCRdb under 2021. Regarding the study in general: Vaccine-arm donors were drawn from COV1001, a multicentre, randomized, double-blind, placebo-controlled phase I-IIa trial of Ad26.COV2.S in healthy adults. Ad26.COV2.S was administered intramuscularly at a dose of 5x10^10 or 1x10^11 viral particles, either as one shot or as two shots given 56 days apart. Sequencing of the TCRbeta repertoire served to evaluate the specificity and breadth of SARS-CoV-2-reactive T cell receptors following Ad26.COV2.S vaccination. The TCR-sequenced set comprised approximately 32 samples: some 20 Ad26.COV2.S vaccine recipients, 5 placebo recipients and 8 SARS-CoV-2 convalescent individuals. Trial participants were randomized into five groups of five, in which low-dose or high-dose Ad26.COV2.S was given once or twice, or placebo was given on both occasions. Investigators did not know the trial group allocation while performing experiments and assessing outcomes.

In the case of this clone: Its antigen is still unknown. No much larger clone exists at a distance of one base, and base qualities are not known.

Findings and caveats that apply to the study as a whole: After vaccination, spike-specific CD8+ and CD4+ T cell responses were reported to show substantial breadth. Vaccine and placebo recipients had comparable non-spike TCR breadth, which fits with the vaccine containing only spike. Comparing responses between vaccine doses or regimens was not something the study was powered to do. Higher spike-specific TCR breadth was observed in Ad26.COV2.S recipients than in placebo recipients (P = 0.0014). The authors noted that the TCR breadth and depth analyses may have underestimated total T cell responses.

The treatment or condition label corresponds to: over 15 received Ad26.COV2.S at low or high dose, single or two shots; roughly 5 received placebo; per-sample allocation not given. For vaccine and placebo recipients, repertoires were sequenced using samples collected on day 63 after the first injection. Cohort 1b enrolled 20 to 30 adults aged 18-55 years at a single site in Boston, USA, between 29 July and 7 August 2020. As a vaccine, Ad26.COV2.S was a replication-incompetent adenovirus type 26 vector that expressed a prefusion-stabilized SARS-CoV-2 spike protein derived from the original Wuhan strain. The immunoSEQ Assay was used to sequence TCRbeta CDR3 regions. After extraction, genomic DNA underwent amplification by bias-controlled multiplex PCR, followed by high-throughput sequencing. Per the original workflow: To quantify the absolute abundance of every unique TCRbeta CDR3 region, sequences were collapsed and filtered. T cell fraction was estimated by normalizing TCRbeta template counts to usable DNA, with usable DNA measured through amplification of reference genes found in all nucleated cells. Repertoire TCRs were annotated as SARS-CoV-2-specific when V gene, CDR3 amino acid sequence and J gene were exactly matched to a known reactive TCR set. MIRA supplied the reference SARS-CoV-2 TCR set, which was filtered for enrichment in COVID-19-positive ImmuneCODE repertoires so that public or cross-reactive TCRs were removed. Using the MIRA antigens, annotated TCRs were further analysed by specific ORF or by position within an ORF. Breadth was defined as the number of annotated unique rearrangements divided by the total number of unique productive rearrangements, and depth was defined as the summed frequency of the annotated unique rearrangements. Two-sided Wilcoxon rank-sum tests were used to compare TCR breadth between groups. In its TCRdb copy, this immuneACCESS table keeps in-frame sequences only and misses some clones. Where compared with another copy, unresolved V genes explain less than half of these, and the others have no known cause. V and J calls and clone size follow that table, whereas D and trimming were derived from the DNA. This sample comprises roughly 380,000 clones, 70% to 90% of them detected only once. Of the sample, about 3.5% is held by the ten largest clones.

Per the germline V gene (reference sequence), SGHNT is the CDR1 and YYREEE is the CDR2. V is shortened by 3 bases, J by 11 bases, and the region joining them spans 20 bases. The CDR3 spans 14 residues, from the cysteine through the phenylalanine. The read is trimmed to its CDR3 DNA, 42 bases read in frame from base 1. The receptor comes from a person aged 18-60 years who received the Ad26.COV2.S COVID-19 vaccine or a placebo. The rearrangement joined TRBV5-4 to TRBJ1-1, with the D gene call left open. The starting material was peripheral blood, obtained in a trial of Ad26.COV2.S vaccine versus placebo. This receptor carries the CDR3 CASSSSGPTVRAFF. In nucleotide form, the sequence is TGTGCCAGCAGCTCATCTGGCCCCACGGTTCGGGCTTTCTTT.